Listed here are 30 T cell receptor beta chains from one sample, sequenced in a study of cytomegalovirus exposure and HLA in healthy donors. Profiled with immunoSEQ multiplex PCR; TCRdb holds only in-frame clones, not every one. The sample records approximately 71,000 clones, about 89% being singletons. The sequenced material came from PBMCs. These receptors were obtained from a young man in good health and CMV-seronegative.

This chain links TRBV27 with TRBJ1-4; D is unresolved. Deletions cut 6 bases from V and 0 bases from J, with 14 bases between. This CDR3 has 16 residues. Germline V gene sequence: CDR1 MNHEY, CDR2 SMNVEV (reference sequence). CDR3 sequence: CASSPLNRPTNEKLFF. The CDR3 DNA sequence: TGTGCCAGCAGCCCACTAAACCGGCCAACTAATGAAAAACTGTTTTTT.

The V and J genes are TRBV4-3 and TRBJ2-7; no reliable D call. CDR1 LGHNA and CDR2 YSLEER come from the germline V gene. The CDR3 loop spans 13 amino acids. The ends were cut back, 0 bases at V and 10 bases at J, with 13 bases in the middle. The CDR3 DNA reads TGCGCCAGCAGCCAAGAGCCTGGAACAGACCAGTACTTC. This encodes CASSQEPGTDQYF.

This clone came up once. The rearrangement links TRBV30 to TRBJ2-7; 9 bases fit TRBD2. J lost 3 bases, V lost 4 bases, and 1 base had no gene match. This CDR3 contains 12 residues. Germline V gives CDR1 GTSNPN, CDR2 SVGIG (reference sequence). The CDR3 DNA reads TGTGCCTGGACAGCGGGAGGCTACGAGCAGTACTTC. Its translation is CAWTAGGYEQYF.

This chain uses TRBV4-3 with TRBJ1-1; 8 bases fit TRBD1. The germline V gene encodes CDR1 LGHNA and CDR2 YSLEER. The CDR3 runs 15 residues. V was clipped by 3 bases and J by 5 bases; unmatched bases: 8. The DNA for the CDR3 is TGCGCCAGCAGCCATCGGGCAGGGGGCTTTACTGAAGCTTTCTTT. Translated: CASSHRAGGFTEAFF.

The chain joins TRBV28 to TRBJ2-7; 9 bases align to TRBD2. Germline CDR1 MDHEN, CDR2 SYDVKM. Germline trimming cut 2 bases from V and 7 bases from J; bases unmatched to any gene: 6. The CDR3 contains 14 residues. This chain's CDR3 is CASSLTAGGGEQYF. The CDR3, as DNA: TGTGCCAGCAGTTTAACGGCGGGAGGGGGTGAGCAGTACTTC.

The chain uses TRBV2 and TRBJ2-5; TRBD2 matches 8 bases. The CDR3 totals 14 residues. Germline assignment: CDR1 SNHLY and CDR2 FYNNEI. Unmatched junction bases numbered 5, after V lost 4 bases and J lost 4 bases. CDR3 nucleotide sequence: TGTGCCAGCAGTGCCGGACTAGCCCGAGAGACCCAGTACTTC. Translation gives CASSAGLARETQYF.

The CDR3 sequence: CASGRGWNEQFF. CDR3 nucleotide sequence: TGTGCCAGCGGGAGGGGTTGGAATGAGCAGTTCTTC. V and J are TRBV28 and TRBJ2-1, with 7 bases identical to TRBD2. CDR3 length equals 12 residues. J was trimmed by 7 bases and V by 8 bases; bases with no gene match: 5. Germline CDR1 and CDR2: MDHEN and SYDVKM.

J is TRBJ2-7 and V is TRBV5-6; D is perhaps TRBD1 (6 bases). Germline values: CDR1 SGHDT, CDR2 YYEEEE. The CDR3 consists of 15 residues. With 2 bases removed from V and 2 bases from J, the gap between germline ends came to 14 bases. The CDR3 reads CASSFQTGYTYEQYF. In DNA, the CDR3 is TGTGCCAGCAGCTTCCAGACAGGCTATACCTACGAGCAGTACTTC.

The rearrangement links TRBV19 to TRBJ2-1; D is ambiguous. The V and J ends lost 1 base and 9 bases respectively, with 7 bases between them. CDR3 length: 12 amino acids. Germline lookup yields CDR1 LNHDA and CDR2 SQIVND (reference sequence). The CDR3 bases are TGTGCCAGTAGTATAGGCGGTAGTGAGCAGTTCTTC. Residues: CASSIGGSEQFF.

The rearrangement joins TRBV19 to TRBJ2-3, with 14 bases fitting TRBD2. The ends lost 1 base at V and 3 bases at J; junction bases unmatched: 9. Looked up from germline, CDR1 is LNHDA and CDR2 is SQIVND (reference sequence). The CDR3 has 19 residues. For the CDR3, the DNA is TGTGCCAGTAGTATAGTCACCGGGGGGACTAGCGGGAGAACAGATACGCAGTATTTT. Protein: CASSIVTGGTSGRTDTQYF.

CDR3 sequence: CASSKTPLDEQFF. The CDR3, as DNA: TGTGCCAGCAGTAAAACTCCTTTGGATGAGCAGTTCTTC. This chain joins TRBV4-2 and TRBJ2-1; D gene uncertain. Germline-derived CDR1 and CDR2 are LGHNA and YNFKEQ. This CDR3 comprises 13 residues. With 6 bases removed from V and 8 bases from J, the gap between germline ends came to 14 bases.

This chain joins TRBV9 and TRBJ2-1; D gene uncertain. Trimming removed 0 bases at V and 7 bases at J, with 8 bases between. The germline gives CDR1 SGDLS, CDR2 YYNGEE. There are 13 residues in the CDR3. CDR3 coding DNA: TGTGCCAGCAGCGTAGCCCCCCTAAATGAGCAGTTCTTC. As protein: CASSVAPLNEQFF.

This rearrangement joins TRBV5-4 to TRBJ2-5, with a possible D match to TRBD1 (5 bases). This CDR3 comprises 14 residues. V shed 4 bases and J shed 2 bases, with 12 bases lying between them. Germline V gene lookup returns CDR1 SGHNT and CDR2 YYREEE (reference sequence). CDR3 sequence (DNA): TGTGCCAGCAGCGTCCAGGGTGGTCAAGAGACCCAGTACTTC. This sequence encodes CASSVQGGQETQYF.

J is TRBJ1-1 and V is TRBV10-3; D unclear. The CDR3 loop spans 11 amino acids. Between the trimmed V and J ends, which lost 8 bases and 1 base, there was a span of 5 bases. Germline V CDR1 and CDR2: ENHRY, SYGVKD. CDR3 sequence reads: CAIGGNTEAFF. The CDR3 DNA is TGTGCCATCGGAGGGAACACTGAAGCTTTCTTT.

The rearrangement joins TRBV5-4 to TRBJ2-3, with 14 positions matching TRBD2. Germline assignment: CDR1 SGHNT and CDR2 YYREEE (reference sequence). Germline trimming cut 4 bases from V and 6 bases from J; bases unmatched to any gene: 16. This CDR3 is built from 19 residues. The CDR3 sequence: CASSASISRLAGGRDTQYF. CDR3 nucleotides: TGTGCCAGCAGCGCCTCCATATCCCGACTAGCGGGAGGGCGGGATACGCAGTATTTT.

The chain recombines TRBV18 with TRBJ2-6, with 10 nucleotides matching TRBD1. After removal of 3 bases from V and 0 bases from J, the junction contained 5 bases not matched to a gene. The germline gives CDR1 KGHSH, CDR2 LQKENI. CDR3 length equals 18 residues. CDR3 bases: TGTGCCAGCTCACCCCGGGACAGGGGTAACTCTGGGGCCAACGTCCTGACTTTC. Encoded protein: CASSPRDRGNSGANVLTF.

This rearrangement joins TRBV29-1 to TRBJ2-1, with D possibly TRBD2 on 6 matching bases. V shed 7 bases and J shed 5 bases, with 15 bases lying between them. The length of the CDR3 is 13 residues. Per germline, CDR1 SQVTM and CDR2 ANQGSEA. The DNA for the CDR3 is TGCAGCGCCGTGGAGGGCTACAACAATGAGCAGTTCTTC. Encoded protein: CSAVEGYNNEQFF.

The chain carries TRBV28 and TRBJ2-2; TRBD1 aligns across 9 bases. This CDR3 has 20 residues. Germline CDR1 reads MDHEN; CDR2 reads SYDVKM. V lost 6 bases, J lost 1 base, and 18 bases stayed unmatched. The chain's CDR3 is CASRVGVALRDRENTGELFF. CDR3 DNA sequence: TGTGCCAGCAGGGTCGGAGTTGCCCTCCGGGACAGGGAGAACACCGGGGAGCTGTTTTTT.

The V gene is TRBV6-4, the J gene TRBJ2-1; the match to TRBD2 covers 13 bases. This CDR3 has 15 residues. Germline lookup yields CDR1 MRHNA and CDR2 SNTAGT. Trimming cost V 6 bases and J 7 bases; bases outside gene matches: 6. The DNA of the CDR3 is TGTGCCAGCAGCGAACTAGCGGGAGGGCCAAATGAGCAGTTCTTC. Translation: CASSELAGGPNEQFF.

This sequence joins TRBV7-3 and TRBJ2-2; 9 bases are a match to TRBD2. This CDR3 is 15 amino acids long. J lost 6 bases, V lost 5 bases, and 7 bases had no gene match. The germline V gene has CDR1 SGHTA and CDR2 FQGTGA. This CDR3 reads CASSETSGIPGELFF. CDR3 DNA sequence: TGTGCCAGCAGCGAGACTAGCGGAATACCCGGGGAGCTGTTTTTT.

The genes are TRBV5-6 and TRBJ1-1; perhaps TRBD1 as D (6 bases). Germline CDR1 reads SGHDT; CDR2 reads YYEEEE. V dropped 0 bases and J dropped 4 bases, with 13 bases sitting between them. The CDR3 length is 15 residues. The CDR3 sequence is CASSLVRGIGTEAFF. The CDR3, as DNA: TGTGCCAGCAGCTTGGTCAGGGGCATTGGCACTGAAGCTTTCTTT.

This rearrangement joins TRBV7-2 to TRBJ2-7; 7 bases fit TRBD1. The trim removed 5 bases at V and 0 bases at J, leaving 7 bases unmatched. The germline V gene has CDR1 SGHTA and CDR2 FQGNSA. The CDR3 consists of 15 residues. The CDR3 spells CASSPTGLGSYEQYF. In DNA form, the CDR3 reads TGTGCCAGCAGCCCGACAGGGCTCGGCTCCTACGAGCAGTACTTC.

The gene calls are TRBV11-2 and TRBJ2-7; 7 bases line up with TRBD2. V gave up 2 bases and J gave up 0 bases; unmatched junction bases: 7. Germline CDR1 reads SGHAT; CDR2 reads FQNNGV. The length of the CDR3 is 16 residues. CDR3 coding DNA: TGTGCCAGCAGCTTACTCTCTAGCGGTCGCTCCTACGAGCAGTACTTC. Its translation is CASSLLSSGRSYEQYF.

The genes are TRBV15 and TRBJ1-2; D uncertain. The V gene lost 0 bases and the J gene lost 1 base, with 3 bases spanning the gap. Per the germline V gene, CDR1 is LNHNV and CDR2 is YYDKDF (reference sequence). The CDR3 extends over 13 amino acids. In nucleotides, the CDR3 is TGTGCCACCAGCAGAGATCTTAACTATGGCTACACCTTC. It encodes CATSRDLNYGYTF.

DNA of the CDR3: TGTGCCAGCAGCTTACAAAGGACTAGCAGAGAAGAGACCCAGTACTTC. Translating gives CASSLQRTSREETQYF. The chain links TRBV7-9 to TRBJ2-5, with 8 bases matching TRBD2. The junction had 8 bases not matched to a gene; V was cut back by 2 bases and J by 3 bases. From germline, CDR1 is SEHNR and CDR2 FQNEAQ (reference sequence). CDR3 length equals 16 residues.

CDR3 DNA sequence: TGTGCCTGGGGGGAGGACGCCTACGAGCAGTACTTC. Amino acids: CAWGEDAYEQYF. The chain couples TRBV30 to TRBJ2-7; TRBD2 is a possible D gene (6 bases). Germline V gene sequence: CDR1 GTSNPN, CDR2 SVGIG (reference sequence). This CDR3 spans 12 amino acids. Trimming cost V 5 bases and J 2 bases, with 10 bases left between them.

This chain uses TRBV18 with TRBJ2-5; D is possibly TRBD1 (5 bases). This CDR3 contains 13 residues. Germline V gene lookup returns CDR1 KGHSH and CDR2 LQKENI. Deletions cut 6 bases from V and 5 bases from J, with 13 bases between. The CDR3 loop is CASSRQPPETQYF. The CDR3 nucleotides read TGTGCCAGCTCGCGACAGCCGCCGGAGACCCAGTACTTC. Complete variable domain (other parts from reference TRBV18 and TRBJ2-5): NAGVMQNPRHLVRRRGQEARLRCSPMKGHSHVYWYRQLPEEGLKFMVYLQKENIIDESGMPKERFSAEFPKEGPSILRIQQVVRGDSAAYFCASSRQPPETQYFGPGTRLLVL.

This clone occurred once. The chain links TRBV7-2 to TRBJ2-4, with TRBD2 matching over 9 bases. The CDR3 covers 16 residues. CDR1 is SGHTA and CDR2 is FQGNSA in the germline V gene. V lost 1 base and J lost 3; bases outside the gene matches: 4. CDR3 loop: CASSLVRREGKNIQYF. DNA of the CDR3: TGTGCCAGCAGCTTAGTTCGGCGGGAGGGCAAAAACATTCAGTACTTC.

In DNA form, the CDR3 reads TGTGCCAGCAGCTTGTCAGGGCTAAACACCATATATTTT. As protein: CASSLSGLNTIYF. This chain joins TRBV7-2 and TRBJ1-3; D may be TRBD1 (5 bases). CDR1 is SGHTA and CDR2 is FQGNSA in the germline V gene. V lost 3 bases, J lost 6 bases, and 9 bases lay in between. The CDR3 totals 13 residues. Complete variable domain (other parts from reference TRBV7-2 and TRBJ1-3): GAGVSQSPSNKVTEKGKDVELRCDPISGHTALYWYRQSLGQGLEFLIYFQGNSAPDKSGLPSDRFSAERTGGSVSTLTIQRTQQEDSAVYLCASSLSGLNTIYFGEGSWLTVV.

The chain is built from TRBV29-1 and TRBJ2-1; the D gene is possibly TRBD1 (5 bases). The CDR3 spans 13 residues. The germline gives CDR1 SQVTM, CDR2 ANQGSEA. V lost 6 bases to trimming and J lost 2 bases, with 11 bases between them. For the CDR3, the DNA is TGCAGCGTAGTACAGGATACCTACAATGAGCAGTTCTTC. Amino acids: CSVVQDTYNEQFF.